Listed below are T cell receptor beta chains from one sample, sequenced in a study of T cells in Graves' hyperthyroidism and ophthalmopathy. Each CDR3 protein is one row after TCRdb ran MiXCR on the multiplex PCR reads. The sample has about 610,000 distinct CDR3 sequences; roughly 14% are singletons. The source material was blood. Receptors were obtained from a woman aged 40-49 years with Graves' ophthalmopathy. The CDR3 runs from the conserved cysteine through the conserved F or W. The order of the fields is clone size, D gene, J gene, V gene, CDR3 protein, CDR3 DNA. The D gene is left open where the match is weak. Only some rows state a clone size, as once, few, many or a class for expanded clones.

.,.,TRBJ2-7,TRBV10-3,CAISVGHEQYF,TGTGCCATCAGTGTGGGCCACGAGCAGTACTTC
.,TRBD2,TRBJ2-3,TRBV12-3/TRBV12-4,CASSLSGGSSADTQYF,TGTGCCAGCAGTTTAAGTGGCGGGAGTAGCGCAGATACGCAGTATTTT
many,TRBD2,TRBJ2-5,TRBV27,CASRVAGGKTQYF,TGTGCCAGCAGGGTAGCGGGAGGAAAGACCCAGTACTTC
many,TRBD1,TRBJ2-7,TRBV4-1,CASSPTGSREQYF,TGCGCCAGCAGCCCGACAGGGAGTCGCGAGCAGTACTTC
.,.,TRBJ2-2,TRBV5-1,CATKKTLSQGSTGELFF,TGCGCCACCAAAAAGACTCTCTCCCAAGGGAGCACCGGGGAGCTGTTTTTT
many,.,TRBJ1-1,TRBV30,CAHRRGTEAFF,TGTGCGCATAGGCGGGGCACTGAAGCTTTCTTT
many,.,TRBJ1-1,TRBV30,CAWNSGNLNTEAFF,TGTGCCTGGAATTCCGGGAACTTAAACACTGAAGCTTTCTTT
many,.,TRBJ2-7,TRBV27,CASIFPGQRHYYEQYF,TGTGCCAGCATATTCCCAGGACAGAGACATTACTACGAGCAGTACTTC
many,.,TRBJ2-4,TRBV2,CASSEALRDIQYF,TGTGCCAGCAGTGAAGCGCTTCGGGACATTCAGTACTTC
.,.,TRBJ2-7,TRBV11-1,CASNGPGLTYEQYF,TGTGCCAGCAACGGACCGGGCCTGACCTACGAGCAGTACTTC
.,TRBD1,TRBJ2-5,TRBV28,CASSPGQGKTQYF,TGTGCCAGCAGCCCCGGACAGGGAAAGACCCAGTACTTC
many,.,TRBJ2-1,TRBV2,CASSEGEGLSYNEQFF,TGTGCCAGCAGTGAAGGCGAGGGACTCTCCTACAATGAGCAGTTCTTC
many,.,TRBJ2-5,TRBV10-3,CALHPVARAPETQYF,TGTGCCCTCCACCCTGTAGCCAGGGCCCCCGAGACCCAGTACTTC
.,TRBD1,TRBJ1-5,TRBV7-2,CASSLGFFETGEENQPQHF,TGTGCCAGCAGCTTAGGCTTTTTTGAGACAGGGGAGGAAAATCAGCCCCAGCATTTT
many,TRBD1,TRBJ1-5,TRBV6-1,CASSDRTGGGNQPQHF,TGTGCCAGCAGTGACCGGACAGGGGGCGGCAATCAGCCCCAGCATTTT
many,.,TRBJ1-2,TRBV7-8,CASSLAGRWDGYTF,TGTGCCAGCAGCTTAGCGGGACGGTGGGATGGCTACACCTTC
many,TRBD1,TRBJ2-5,TRBV5-1,CASSLLTGGTETQYF,TGCGCCAGCAGCTTGTTGACAGGGGGCACAGAGACCCAGTACTTC
once,.,TRBJ2-7,TRBV6-2/TRBV6-3,CASSYGDSVFPLGQYF,TGTGCCAGCAGTTACGGGGATTCGGTTTTCCCGTTGGGGCAGTACTTC
few,.,TRBJ2-5,TRBV5-1,CASSLVVVWGEGETQYF,TGCGCCAGCAGCTTGGTGGTTGTGTGGGGGGAAGGAGAGACCCAGTACTTC
.,.,TRBJ2-4,TRBV11-2,CASSLGAGDRVASGVKNIQYF,TGTGCCAGCAGCTTAGGGGCCGGGGACAGGGTGGCTAGCGGGGTCAAAAACATTCAGTACTTC
few,.,TRBJ1-5,TRBV20-1,CSATEPNQPQHF,TGCAGTGCAACAGAACCCAATCAGCCCCAGCATTTT
many,TRBD2,TRBJ2-1,TRBV20-1,CSASRTSGPYNEQFF,TGCAGTGCCAGCCGGACTAGCGGGCCTTACAATGAGCAGTTCTTC
few,.,TRBJ1-6,TRBV20-1,CSAREETVNSPLHF,TGCAGTGCTAGGGAGGAGACAGTTAATTCACCCCTCCACTTT
many,TRBD2,TRBJ2-7,TRBV28,CASSSSSGKAEEQYF,TGTGCCAGCAGTTCCTCTAGCGGGAAGGCGGAGGAGCAGTACTTC
many,TRBD1,TRBJ1-1,TRBV12-3/TRBV12-4,CASSIRDRDEAFF,TGTGCCAGCAGCATCCGGGACAGGGATGAAGCTTTCTTT
.,.,TRBJ2-6,TRBV19,CASSIEGASGISGANVLTF,TGTGCCAGTAGTATAGAGGGGGCTAGCGGCATCTCTGGGGCCAACGTCCTGACTTTC
many,.,TRBJ2-7,TRBV5-1,CASSLVLGGEGYEQYF,TGCGCCAGCAGCTTGGTTCTGGGCGGGGAAGGCTACGAGCAGTACTTC
many,TRBD1,TRBJ1-3,TRBV12-3/TRBV12-4,CASRDSNSGNTIYF,TGTGCCAGCCGGGACAGCAACTCTGGAAACACCATATATTTT
many,.,TRBJ1-2,TRBV29-1,CSARDPGNYGYTF,TGCAGCGCTCGAGACCCGGGGAACTATGGCTACACCTTC
many,.,TRBJ2-7,TRBV6-1,CASSEFGDEQYF,TGTGCCAGCAGTGAATTCGGCGACGAGCAGTACTTC
.,TRBD1,TRBJ1-2,TRBV30,CAWSGTGSYGYTF,TGTGCCTGGAGTGGGACAGGGTCCTATGGCTACACCTTC
many,TRBD1,TRBJ1-2,TRBV15,CATGQGVGGYTF,TGTGCCACCGGACAGGGGGTGGGTGGCTACACCTTC
many,.,TRBJ2-6,TRBV28,CASRNQGSGANVLTF,TGTGCCAGCAGGAATCAGGGCTCTGGGGCCAACGTCCTGACTTTC
.,TRBD2,TRBJ2-5,TRBV7-6,CASSQRTSRVGETQYF,TGTGCCAGCAGCCAACGGACTAGCCGTGTCGGAGAGACCCAGTACTTC
many,.,TRBJ2-1,TRBV12-3/TRBV12-4,CASSRGGDFNNEQFF,TGTGCCAGCAGTAGGGGGGGTGACTTCAACAATGAGCAGTTCTTC
many,TRBD1,TRBJ2-2,TRBV12-3/TRBV12-4,CASSWQGAQTGELFF,TGTGCCAGCAGTTGGCAGGGGGCGCAAACCGGGGAGCTGTTTTTT
many,.,TRBJ2-5,TRBV7-2,CASSLKVGLQETQYF,TGTGCCAGCAGCTTGAAGGTCGGATTACAAGAGACCCAGTACTTC
many,.,TRBJ1-5,TRBV27,CASSSGAVGQPQHF,TGTGCCAGCAGTTCTGGGGCGGTCGGTCAGCCCCAGCATTTT
many,TRBD1,TRBJ1-1,TRBV7-8,CASSPRQGPMPDAFF,TGTGCCAGCAGCCCAAGACAGGGACCCATGCCAGACGCTTTCTTT
many,.,TRBJ2-5,TRBV12-3/TRBV12-4,CASSPVGETQYF,TGTGCCAGCAGCCCGGTTGGAGAGACCCAGTACTTC
many,.,TRBJ2-4,TRBV7-2,CASSLARGQGQNIQYF,TGTGCCAGCAGCTTAGCGCGGGGGCAGGGCCAAAACATTCAGTACTTC
.,.,TRBJ1-2,TRBV18,CASSQGSAVQDNGYTF,TGTGCCAGCTCACAGGGCTCAGCGGTCCAAGATAATGGCTACACCTTC
few,TRBD2,TRBJ2-2,TRBV7-6,CASSLVTSGSNTRAGELFF,TGTGCCAGCAGCTTAGTGACTAGCGGGAGTAACACTCGCGCCGGGGAGCTGTTTTTT
.,.,TRBJ1-2,TRBV28,CASSSGRRGYTF,TGTGCCAGCAGTTCAGGAAGAAGGGGCTACACCTTC
many,.,TRBJ2-2,TRBV7-9,CASSLASHGGLFF,TGTGCCAGCAGCTTAGCGAGTCACGGGGGCCTGTTTTTT